The 10 T cell receptor beta chains presented below share a single source sample, sequenced in a study of OX40 agonist ivuxolimab in advanced cancers. Receptors were amplified or captured by the immunoSEQ multiplex PCR assay. TCRdb retrieved this table from immuneACCESS and kept in-frame rearrangements only. Not all clones are present; in checked studies, unresolved V genes account for under half, and no reason is known for the remainder. The sample records roughly 97,000 clones, 70% to 90% of which are singletons. The top ten clones comprise roughly 0.84% of the sample. Sequencing was performed on CD4+ or CD8+ T cells sorted from blood, taken in a trial of the OX40 agonist ivuxolimab. These receptors originate from an adult with an advanced solid tumor such as melanoma, head and neck, liver or kidney cancer.

J is TRBJ2-2 and V is TRBV29-1; possibly TRBD1 for D (6 bases). The V and J ends lost 6 bases and 2 bases respectively, with 13 bases between them. This CDR3 comprises 14 residues. Germline CDR1 is SQVTM and CDR2 is ANQGSEA. The CDR3 bases are TGCAGCGTGAGACAACAGGGAAACACCGGGGAGCTGTTTTTT. It codes for CSVRQQGNTGELFF.

This clone was counted between two and nine times. The chain links TRBV20-1 to TRBJ1-3; D is uncertain. The germline V gene encodes CDR1 DFQATT and CDR2 SNEGSKA (reference sequence). This CDR3 is built from 11 residues. The V and J ends lost 1 base and 8 bases respectively, with 6 bases between them. The CDR3 here is CSARVIDTIYF. In DNA form, the CDR3 reads TGCAGTGCTAGAGTTATCGACACCATATATTTT.

The rearrangement joins TRBV28 to TRBJ2-3; 8 bases agree with TRBD2. Germline trimming cut 5 bases from V and 3 bases from J; bases unmatched to any gene: 4. The germline gives CDR1 MDHEN, CDR2 SYDVKM. The CDR3 runs 14 residues. In DNA, the CDR3 is TGTGCCAGCAGTATCGGACTAGCAACAGATACGCAGTATTTT. Its protein product is CASSIGLATDTQYF.

The rearrangement joins TRBV6-5 to TRBJ2-3; D not resolved. Per germline, CDR1 MNHEY and CDR2 SVGAGI. There are 13 residues in the CDR3. The V and J ends lost 8 bases and 1 base respectively, with 10 bases between them. The CDR3 protein is CASRTSGTDTQYF. The CDR3 nucleotides read TGTGCCAGCCGGACGAGTGGCACAGATACGCAGTATTTT.

V is TRBV7-2 and J is TRBJ2-3; possible D gene TRBD2, 6 bases. Germline V lookup: CDR1 SGHTA, CDR2 FQGNSA. The CDR3 is 14 amino acids. V was shortened by 1 base and J by 10 bases, with 15 bases between the two germline ends. The CDR3 is CASSLDSRQRAQYF. CDR3 bases: TGTGCCAGCAGCTTAGATTCGCGGCAGCGGGCGCAGTATTTT.

This rearrangement joins TRBV19 to TRBJ2-7; tentatively, D is TRBD1 (6 bases). Between the trimmed V and J ends, which lost 6 bases and 2 bases, there was a span of 14 bases. CDR3 length equals 14 residues. Germline lookup yields CDR1 LNHDA and CDR2 SQIVND (reference sequence). CDR3 nucleotides: TGTGCCAGTAGCTCCCTGGACAGTACCTACGAGCAGTACTTC. Its translation: CASSSLDSTYEQYF.

This clone has just one count. The chain links TRBV30 to TRBJ1-6; 7 bases fit TRBD1. Germline V CDR1 and CDR2: GTSNPN, SVGIG (reference sequence). The CDR3 totals 14 residues. V lost 3 bases, J lost 7 bases, and 6 bases stayed unmatched. The DNA for the CDR3 is TGTGCCTGGAGCCGGGACAGACTAAATTCACCCCTCCACTTT. Protein sequence: CAWSRDRLNSPLHF.

This chain uses TRBV9 with TRBJ2-7; 7 nucleotides agree with TRBD2. The CDR3 has 15 amino acids. Germline CDR1 SGDLS, CDR2 YYNGEE. V dropped 2 bases and J dropped 5; count of bases not matched to a gene: 10. CDR3 nucleotides: TGTGCCAGCAGCGTTTCCGGGACTATAGGCGACGAGCAGTACTTC. It translates to CASSVSGTIGDEQYF.

The V and J genes are TRBV19 and TRBJ2-4, with 7 bases matching TRBD2. The CDR3 sequence is 15 residues long. The ends lost 6 bases at V and 0 bases at J; junction bases unmatched: 5. Germline-derived CDR1 and CDR2 are LNHDA and SQIVND (reference sequence). The CDR3 here is CASRPSGIAKNIQYF. In DNA form, the CDR3 reads TGTGCCAGTAGACCTAGCGGAATAGCCAAAAACATTCAGTACTTC.

This chain uses TRBV6-1 with TRBJ1-2, with 8 positions matching TRBD1. Germline lookup yields CDR1 MNHNS and CDR2 SASEGT. The CDR3 contains 13 residues. Unmatched junction bases numbered 5, after V lost 3 bases and J lost 8 bases. The CDR3 is CASSDQGAGGYTF. In nucleotides, the CDR3 is TGTGCCAGCAGTGACCAGGGGGCTGGCGGCTACACCTTC.